A single sample is the source of the 7 T cell receptor beta chains below, sequenced in a study of OX40 agonist ivuxolimab in advanced cancers. The assay was immunoSEQ multiplex PCR, and TCRdb's table has in-frame clones only and misses some. The sample includes 30,000 to 40,000 clones, 85% to 90% seen only once; the top ten take 0.5% to 0.65%. The sequencing used CD4+ or CD8+ T cells sorted from blood, collected in a trial of the OX40 agonist ivuxolimab. The receptor set was obtained from an adult with an advanced solid tumor such as melanoma, head and neck, liver or kidney cancer.

The chain couples TRBV5-1 to TRBJ1-5; D is perhaps TRBD1 (6 bases). The CDR3 covers 13 residues. V was pared by 3 bases and J by 4 bases, with 8 bases between. Germline V gives CDR1 SGHRS, CDR2 YFSETQ. CDR3 sequence reads: CASSWGRNQPQHF. The CDR3 DNA follows: TGCGCCAGCAGCTGGGGGCGAAATCAGCCCCAGCATTTT.

This sequence joins TRBV5-1 and TRBJ2-7; D unclear. Trimming took 2 bases from V and 2 from J, leaving 11 bases between them. The germline V gene encodes CDR1 SGHRS and CDR2 YFSETQ. This CDR3 contains 14 residues. The CDR3 nucleotides read TGCGCCAGCAGCTTTCGGTACGGACCCTACGAGCAGTACTTC. It yields the protein CASSFRYGPYEQYF.

The chain combines TRBV5-1 with TRBJ1-2; D not resolved. V was clipped by 3 bases and J by 5 bases, with 14 bases between them. Per the germline V gene, CDR1 is SGHRS and CDR2 is YFSETQ. This CDR3 region has 14 residues. CDR3 sequence (DNA): TGCGCCAGCAGCTCGGACTCATGGAATTATGGCTACACCTTC. Translation gives CASSSDSWNYGYTF.

This clone was observed a single time. The final CDR3 position lacks the conserved phenylalanine or tryptophan, pointing to a likely read error. J is TRBJ1-6 and V is TRBV6-6; no clear D gene. Germline V CDR1 and CDR2: MNHNY, SVGAGI (reference sequence). There are 15 residues in the CDR3. The V end was cut by 4 bases, the J end by 8 bases, with 15 bases between. The CDR3 DNA reads as TGTGCCAGCAGTTCTTTCGGGCCTAGGGATTCACCCCTCCACCTT. Residues: CASSSFGPRDSPLHL.

Only one count was recorded for this clone. The V call is TRBV6-1, the J call TRBJ2-7, with a tentative D call TRBD2 (6 bases). This CDR3 has 15 amino acids. CDR1 is MNHNS and CDR2 is SASEGT in the germline V gene. Trimming shortened V by 5 bases and J by 2 bases, and 16 bases separated the two germline ends. The CDR3 loop is CASSSGGTATYEQYF. The CDR3 bases are TGTGCCAGCAGTTCAGGCGGGACGGCTACCTACGAGCAGTACTTC.

Concerning this clone itself: This specimen includes other DNA sequences encoding the same CDR3. The chain uses TRBV5-1 and TRBJ1-1; possibly TRBD1 for D (5 bases). V lost 0 bases to trimming and J lost 3 bases, with 6 bases between them. Germline V gives CDR1 SGHRS, CDR2 YFSETQ. The CDR3 spans 13 residues. The chain's CDR3 is CASSLGGDTEAFF. The CDR3 coding sequence is TGCGCCAGCAGCTTGGGAGGGGACACTGAAGCTTTCTTT.

V and J are TRBV5-4 and TRBJ1-1; 7 positions agree with TRBD1. The CDR3 consists of 14 residues. Germline loops: CDR1 SGHNT, CDR2 YYREEE (reference sequence). V lost 2 bases to trimming and J lost 5 bases; unmatched junction nucleotides: 6. The CDR3 here is CASSFRRGRTEAFF. The CDR3 DNA sequence: TGTGCCAGCAGCTTCCGCAGGGGGAGGACTGAAGCTTTCTTT.